A selection of T cell receptor beta chains follows, all from one sample in a study of monozygotic twins with inflammatory bowel disease. No DNA is given; TCRdb re-called the 5' RACE reads and lists each CDR3 protein once. Its clone listing holds approximately 420,000 distinct CDR3 sequences. Sequences were obtained from blood. The origin of the receptors is a human donor with ulcerative colitis or Crohn's disease, or a healthy co-twin of an affected twin (not recorded which). CDR3s include the opening cysteine and the closing phenylalanine or tryptophan.

j_call v_call cdr3_aa
TRBJ1-1 TRBV27 CASSFSQSVSEAFF
TRBJ1-2 TRBV12-3/TRBV12-4 CAITRGQTSFGYTF
TRBJ2-7 TRBV5-1 CASSLGAGPYEQYF
TRBJ1-4 TRBV20-1 CSAPERTTYEKLFF
TRBJ2-5 TRBV6-5 CASSYVASGSQETQYF
TRBJ2-1 TRBV27 CASRSMDRGGNEQFF
TRBJ2-7 TRBV28 CASSLRTGLSEQYF
TRBJ1-1 TRBV6-1 CASRFHLGGAGTEAFF
TRBJ2-1 TRBV9 CASSDSNEQFF
TRBJ2-2 TRBV5-1 CASSKTGTGGTGELFF
TRBJ1-1 TRBV30 CASQRQPNTEAFF
TRBJ2-1 TRBV6-1 CASSRPTTSSPYNEQFF
TRBJ2-4 TRBV20-1 CSAHSFGSELAKNIQYF
TRBJ2-7 TRBV7-6 CASSLARRGQGNPEQYF
TRBJ1-2 TRBV5-6 CASSFAGGGYGYTF
TRBJ2-7 TRBV27 CASSFLGSYEQYF
TRBJ2-5 TRBV24-1 CATSDSAGETQYF
TRBJ2-5 TRBV7-2 CASSWSGSSGETQYF
TRBJ2-7 TRBV7-6 CASSLAGTGAEQYF
TRBJ2-7 TRBV7-2 CASSLTLYEQYF
TRBJ1-2 TRBV14 CASSPGRLNNYGYTF
TRBJ2-3 TRBV27 CASSSQGGSTDTQYF
TRBJ2-7 TRBV5-4 CASSLEASSYEQYF
TRBJ2-1 TRBV5-4 CASSLDQSSYNEQFF
TRBJ2-7 TRBV5-1 CASSSQGVDEQYF